This T cell receptor beta chain was obtained from a study of blood T cell repertoires in COVID-19. The wider study: PBMCs, B-cell-depleted T cells, or T cells were the source of the cDNA or gDNA that made up the material.

Original processing methods: By means of reference gene primer amplification, nucleated cell counts were estimated. Produced via immunoSEQ multiplex PCR; TCRdb's table is partial and in-frame only. The V and J calls and the clone size are those of that table, but D and trimming were determined from the DNA. Here the sample spans about 27,000 clones, about 89% being singletons. The CDR3 covers 15 residues. Germline CDR1 reads SGHVS; CDR2 reads FNYEAQ. V was shortened by 5 bases and J by 5 bases, with 15 bases between the two germline ends. Sequencing was performed on peripheral blood. The TCR sequence derives from a man aged 65-85 years with active COVID-19. The rearrangement joins TRBV7-6 to TRBJ2-2; a possible D gene is TRBD1 (6 bases). In DNA, the CDR3 is TGTGCCAGCAGCCCAGCAGGGGCCTCTACCGGGGAGCTGTTTTTT. Translated: CASSPAGASTGELFF.